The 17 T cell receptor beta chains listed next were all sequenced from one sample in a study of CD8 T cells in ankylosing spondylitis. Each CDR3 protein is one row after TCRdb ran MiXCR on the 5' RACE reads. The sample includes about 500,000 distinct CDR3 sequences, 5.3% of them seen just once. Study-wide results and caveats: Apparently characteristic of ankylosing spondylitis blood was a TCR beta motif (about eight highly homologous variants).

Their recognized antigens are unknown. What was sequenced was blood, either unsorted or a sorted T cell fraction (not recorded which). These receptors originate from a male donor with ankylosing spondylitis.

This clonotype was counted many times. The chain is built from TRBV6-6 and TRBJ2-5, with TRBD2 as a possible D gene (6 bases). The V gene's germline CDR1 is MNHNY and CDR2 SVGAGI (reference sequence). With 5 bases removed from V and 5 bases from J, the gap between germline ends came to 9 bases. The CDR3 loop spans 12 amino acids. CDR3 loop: CASSPLAETQYF. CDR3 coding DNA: TGTGCCAGCAGTCCCCTAGCGGAGACCCAGTACTTC.

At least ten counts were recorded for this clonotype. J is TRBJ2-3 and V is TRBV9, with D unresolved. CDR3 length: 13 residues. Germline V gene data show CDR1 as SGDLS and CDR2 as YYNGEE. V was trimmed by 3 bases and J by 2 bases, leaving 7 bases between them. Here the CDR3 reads CASSAWDTDTQYF. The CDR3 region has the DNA TGTGCCAGCAGCGCCTGGGACACAGATACGCAGTATTTT. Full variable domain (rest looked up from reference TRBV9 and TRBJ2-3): DSGVTQTPKHLITATGQRVTLRCSPRSGDLSVYWYQQSLDQGLQFLIQYYNGEERAKGNILERFSAQQFPDLHSELNLSSLELGDSALYFCASSAWDTDTQYFGPGTRLTVL.

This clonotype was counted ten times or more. The CDR3 region has the DNA TGTGCCAGCAGAAGGACAGGGGGCTTCAGCAATCAGCCCCAGCATTTT. Translated, it gives CASRRTGGFSNQPQHF. V is TRBV6-1 and J is TRBJ1-5; 11 bases fit TRBD1. The J segment lost 1 base and the V segment lost 6 bases, leaving 5 bases of the junction unmatched. This CDR3 contains 16 residues. Germline assignment: CDR1 MNHNS and CDR2 SASEGT.

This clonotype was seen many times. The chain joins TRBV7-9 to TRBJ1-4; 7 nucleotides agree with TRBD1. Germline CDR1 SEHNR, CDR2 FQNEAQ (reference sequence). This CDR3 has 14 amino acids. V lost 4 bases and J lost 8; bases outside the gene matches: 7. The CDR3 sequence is CASSSGGDWEKLFF. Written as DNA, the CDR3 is TGTGCCAGCAGCTCAGGGGGGGATTGGGAAAAACTGTTTTTT.

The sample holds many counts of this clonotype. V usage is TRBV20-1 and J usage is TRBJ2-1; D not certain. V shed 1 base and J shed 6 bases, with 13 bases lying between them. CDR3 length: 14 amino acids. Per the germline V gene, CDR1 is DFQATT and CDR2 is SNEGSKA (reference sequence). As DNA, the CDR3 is TGCAGTGCTAGAGTTGGAGCTCCGGGCAATGAGCAGTTCTTC. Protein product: CSARVGAPGNEQFF.

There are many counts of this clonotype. CDR3 loop: CASSLAGRSQHF. CDR3 nucleotides: TGTGCCAGCAGCTTAGCTGGTCGGTCCCAGCATTTT. This chain uses TRBV7-9 with TRBJ1-5, with unresolved D. Germline V lookup: CDR1 SEHNR, CDR2 FQNEAQ (reference sequence). CDR3 length: 12 residues. The V gene lost 0 bases and the J gene lost 11 bases, with 8 bases spanning the gap. The complete variable domain, with remaining parts taken from reference TRBV7-9 and TRBJ1-5, reads DTGVSQNPRHKITKRGQNVTFRCDPISEHNRLYWYRQTLGQGPEFLTYFQNEAQLEKSRLLSDRFSAERPKGSFSTLEIQRTEQGDSAMYLCASSLAGRSQHFGDGTRLSIL.

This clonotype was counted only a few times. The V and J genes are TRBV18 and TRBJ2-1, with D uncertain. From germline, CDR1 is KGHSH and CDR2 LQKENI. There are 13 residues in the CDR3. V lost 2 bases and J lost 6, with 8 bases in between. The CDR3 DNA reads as TGTGCCAGCTCACCAACCCGTCTCAATGAGCAGTTCTTC. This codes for CASSPTRLNEQFF.

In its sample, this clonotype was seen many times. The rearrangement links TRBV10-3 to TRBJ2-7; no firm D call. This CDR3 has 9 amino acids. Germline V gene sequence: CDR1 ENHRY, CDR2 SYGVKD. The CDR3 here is CAISESGPV. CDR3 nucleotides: TGTGCCATCAGTGAGTCGGGCCCCGTC.

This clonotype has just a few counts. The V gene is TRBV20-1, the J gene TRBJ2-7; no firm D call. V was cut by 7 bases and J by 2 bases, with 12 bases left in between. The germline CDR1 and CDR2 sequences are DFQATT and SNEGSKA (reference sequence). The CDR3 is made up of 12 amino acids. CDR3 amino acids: CSGAGPTYEQYF. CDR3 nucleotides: TGCAGTGGGGCAGGACCCACCTACGAGCAGTACTTC.

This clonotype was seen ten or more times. DNA for the CDR3: TGTGCCAGCGGGAGGGGCTCTGGAAACACCATATATTTT. Amino acid sequence: CASGRGSGNTIYF. The chain combines TRBV6-1 with TRBJ1-3; possibly TRBD1 for D (5 bases). The ends were cut back, 8 bases at V and 0 bases at J, with 8 bases in the middle. Germline V lookup: CDR1 MNHNS, CDR2 SASEGT. The CDR3 extends over 13 amino acids.

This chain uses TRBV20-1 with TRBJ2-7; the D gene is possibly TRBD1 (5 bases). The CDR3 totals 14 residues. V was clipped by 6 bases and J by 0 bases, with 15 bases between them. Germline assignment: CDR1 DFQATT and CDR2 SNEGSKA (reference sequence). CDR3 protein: CSAIGQGYSYEQYF. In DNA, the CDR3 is TGCAGTGCAATCGGTCAGGGATACTCCTACGAGCAGTACTTC.

The CDR3 DNA is TGTGCCAGCAGCCAAGAGGGTGCGGGGGAGCAGTACTTC. This encodes CASSQEGAGEQYF. The chain combines TRBV14 with TRBJ2-7; tentative D call: TRBD2 (6 bases). Germline V gives CDR1 SGHDN, CDR2 FVKESK. There are 13 residues in the CDR3. The ends were cut back, 0 bases at V and 7 bases at J, with 10 bases in the middle.

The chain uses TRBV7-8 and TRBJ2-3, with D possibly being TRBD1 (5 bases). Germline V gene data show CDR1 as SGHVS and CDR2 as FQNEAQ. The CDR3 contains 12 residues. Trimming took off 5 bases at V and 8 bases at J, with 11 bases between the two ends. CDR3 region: CASSMTESTQYF. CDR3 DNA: TGTGCCAGCAGCATGACAGAATCTACGCAGTATTTT.

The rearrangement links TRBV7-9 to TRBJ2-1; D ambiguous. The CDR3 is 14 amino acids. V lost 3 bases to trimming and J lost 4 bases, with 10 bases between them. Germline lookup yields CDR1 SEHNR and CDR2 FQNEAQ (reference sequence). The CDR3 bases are TGTGCCAGCAGCTTCCCCCAACGGTACAATGAGCAGTTCTTC. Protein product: CASSFPQRYNEQFF.

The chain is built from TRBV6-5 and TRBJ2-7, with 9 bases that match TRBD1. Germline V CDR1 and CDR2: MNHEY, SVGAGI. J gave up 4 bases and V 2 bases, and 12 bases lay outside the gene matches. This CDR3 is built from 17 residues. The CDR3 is CASSYTPQAGQGYEQYF. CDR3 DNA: TGTGCCAGCAGTTACACGCCCCAAGCTGGACAGGGGTACGAGCAGTACTTC.

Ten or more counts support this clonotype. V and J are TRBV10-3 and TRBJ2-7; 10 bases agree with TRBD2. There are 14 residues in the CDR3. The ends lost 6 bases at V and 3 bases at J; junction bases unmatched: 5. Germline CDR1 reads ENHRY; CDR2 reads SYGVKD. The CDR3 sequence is CAIRNPSGSYEQYF. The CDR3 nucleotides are TGTGCCATCAGAAATCCTAGCGGGAGCTACGAGCAGTACTTC.

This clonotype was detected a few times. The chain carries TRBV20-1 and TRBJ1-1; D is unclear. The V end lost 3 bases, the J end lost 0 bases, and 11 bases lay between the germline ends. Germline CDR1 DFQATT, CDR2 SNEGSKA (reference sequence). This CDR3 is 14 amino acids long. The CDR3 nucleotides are TGCAGTGCTAGCCGGCCAGACCTGAACACTGAAGCTTTCTTT. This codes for CSASRPDLNTEAFF.